This T cell receptor beta chain was found in a study of cytomegalovirus exposure and HLA in healthy donors (TCRdb year 2017). Describing the broader study: In an earlier analysis of under 750 of the donors, 276 Gb of sequence data and 117 million unique TCR beta sequences from 180 million or so T cells were reported. Roughly 300 gigabases of sequencing data and 70 million to 100 million unique TCR sequences made up an early release that covered 500 to 650 HLA-typed donors. The genetic ancestry cluster associated with self-reported Caucasian donors included roughly four fifths of the 398 genotyped donors. The study aimed to test whether signatures of past pathogen exposure could be identified by cataloging public T cell receptors. Using immunosequencing, the study profiled T cell repertoires from 666 subjects and related those repertoires to cytomegalovirus serostatus. Along with the approximately 700-subject first cohort, a separate validation cohort of over a hundred different subjects was used. To predict cytomegalovirus infection status, the study brought together high-throughput TCR immunosequencing, statistical association of individual TCRs with disease status, and machine learning. A later analysis re-analyzed previously published TCR beta repertoires from 666 donors and added high-resolution HLA genotyping to study TCR occurrence patterns. Rather than using new phenotypic data, the later analysis identified candidate immune exposures from TCR beta sequences and from how often those sequences occurred across donors. To decide whether each TCR beta V gene segment behaved as functional or pseudogenic, an earlier analysis of fewer than 750 of the donors relied on high-throughput TCR beta sequencing. Donor age, sex, ethnicity and CMV serostatus were compiled alongside the repertoire data. Genome-wide SNP genotypes for about 65% of the 666 donors were used in a later genetic analysis, which treated that subset as a discovery cohort. Every discovery cohort repertoire had been produced on one sequencing platform. HLA typing included class I and class II loci at four-digit resolution. Typing coverage varied by locus: roughly 629-630 donors for A, B, C, DRB1 and DQB1; some 520 for DQA1; around 610 for DPA1; 400 to 480 for DPB1. Several DR-DQ haplotypes were handled as single units for association and clustering, since linkage in the cohort was strong. Among over 350 genotyped donors of the cohort, an average of 235,054 unique TCR beta nucleotide sequences were sequenced per donor, roughly 20% of them non-productive.

What the research found in general, with its limitations: In this cohort, only TCR beta chains were sequenced, and detectable features were limited by the absence of alpha or paired-chain data. In a later analysis, the rate of TCR association differed among HLA loci, with DRB1 alleles having the most associated TCRs and HLA-C alleles having the fewest. A few of the identified cytomegalovirus-associated TCR beta chains were confirmed in vitro to be specific for cytomegalovirus antigens. According to a later analysis, parvovirus B19, influenza, CMV and Epstein-Barr virus appeared linked to several top co-occurrence clusters. A further reported finding was that TCR beta sequences accurately predicted the HLA-A and HLA-B alleles for most subjects in the first cohort. Across donors, most TCR sequences were observed very rarely, whereas some public TCRs were present in many individuals. In a later analysis, 15,000 to 20,000 TCR beta sequences were associated with specific HLA alleles at a false discovery rate of 0.05. According to a later analysis, most CMV-associated TCR beta chains appeared to be HLA-restricted, and the HLA associations seemed to be driven largely by CMV exposure. The study listed approximately 150 TCR beta chains as associated with cytomegalovirus. Presence/absence analyses assumed roughly uniform sequencing depth across donors, an assumption that may not hold. An association between a missense DCLRE1C variant and V-gene and J-gene trimming of TCR beta chains was found in a later genetic analysis and replicated in an independent cohort. The earlier analysis of some 540 of the donors excluded roughly 17 rarely observed V segments, including chromosome 9 orphons, because counts were too low. In both the original and validation cohorts, the classifier was reported to diagnose cytomegalovirus status with high specificity and sensitivity. The 87-base-pair reads could not distinguish some IMGT-functional V segments, including TRBV6-2 and TRBV6-3, so those segments were excluded. The authors suggested that the approach could potentially be generalized to other disease states and immunological phenotypes. In a later analysis, HLA-associated TCR beta chains were found to be more clonally expanded and to have lower generation probabilities than equally common non-associated chains. Immune exposure information for the cohort was limited to CMV serostatus. Because HLA typing was unavailable for some donors at each locus, only the typed subset was used in association tests. In an earlier analysis of several hundred of the donors, most TCR beta V segments were observed in productive rearrangements about 87% or about 30% of the time, broadly matching IMGT annotations. Compared with the roughly 700-donor mean, donors in an Asian-associated ancestry cluster had fewer N-insertions in productive TCRs, according to a later genetic analysis. Linkage disequilibrium might explain the correlated functional status among segregating V segments, but an unknown experimental factor could not be ruled out. When HLA alleles, especially DR and DQ, strongly co-occurred, attributing TCR associations to individual alleles was difficult. The sequencing pipeline was judged likely to have produced a cluster of highly shared sequence variants as a technical artifact.

Preparation of the library involved the immunoSEQ multiplex PCR assay. For the multiplex PCR, a mixture combining 60 forward primers for TCR Vbeta segments and 13 reverse primers for TCR Jbeta segments was used. A multiplex PCR assay on genomic DNA amplified the CDR3 region of rearranged TCR beta genes. The Illumina HiSeq System was used to sequence the amplified TCR beta libraries as 87-base-pair reads. Concerning the study's data processing: A later analysis tallied tens of millions of unique TCR beta chains across the 660 or so repertoires, and roughly 11 million of those chains were shared by two or more donors. To remove PCR and sequencing errors, raw reads were error-corrected and collapsed into unique sequences using a nearest-neighbor algorithm that merged closely related sequences. CDR3 sequences were aligned to IMGT reference sequences to assign V, D and J gene segments. For a sequence to be retained, a match of at least six nucleotides was required to both a V gene segment and a J gene segment. A rearrangement was called productive if the CDR3 had no stop codons and remained in frame with V and J, and every other rearrangement was called non-productive. Following IMGT convention, CDR3 was defined as the stretch from the second conserved V-encoded cysteine to the conserved J-encoded phenylalanine. The earlier analysis of about 590 of the donors excluded sequences that lacked an unambiguous match to a single V gene segment. In an earlier analysis of 587 of the donors, a V segment was called functional when productive rearrangements were above 56.7%, and segregating when the standard deviation between donors exceeded 5%. A statistical classification framework was built to diagnose cytomegalovirus status from the catalog of TCR beta chain sequences. A later analysis assigned V and J genes by comparing TCR nucleotide sequences with IMGT/GENE-DB human TR gene sequences. A later analysis assigned CDR3 sequences and most-parsimonious VDJ recombination scenarios with the TCRdist pipeline. A later analysis defined each TCR beta chain by its CDR3 amino acid sequence plus V-gene family, and excluded reads lacking a unique V-gene family. As a way to deal with suspected cross-contamination and a sequencing artifact, a later analysis dropped over 550 nucleotide sequences that were highly shared and had low generation probability. A later analysis calculated a clonal expansion index for each public chain from normalized within-repertoire ranks of inferred template counts. Generation probabilities in a later analysis came from a VDJ recombination model fitted to out-of-frame rearrangements, and those results were checked against IGoR. In a later analysis, hypergeometric tests were used to score TCR-TCR, TCR-HLA and TCR-CMV co-occurrence, with a repertoire-size bias correction applied to TCR pairs. In a later analysis, false discovery rates were estimated by permuting HLA or CMV assignments 20 times. A later analysis grouped co-occurring TCRs with DBSCAN, adding TCRdist sequence similarity when clustering within HLA-allele-positive subsets. Co-occurrence clustering excluded repertoires with fewer than 30,000 or more than 120,000 public chains, plus five with anomalous nucleotide sharing. Here the immuneACCESS table is served through TCRdb, limited to in-frame sequences with V and J called. Missing clones are a known gap in these copies; in checked studies unresolved V genes cover under half, and the rest lacks a known reason. V, J and clone size are taken as reported in that table, and D and trimming were inferred from the DNA itself. This sample comprises under 200,000 clones, around 80% of them detected only once. The ten largest clonotypes hold roughly 7.6% of the sample.

The cohort was made up of roughly 670 healthy bone marrow donors. All cohort members were sampled while nominally healthy, although unrecorded immune exposures were likely present. The donor was CMV seropositive and was included in the group of approximately 300 seropositive cohort members. Each donor provided a peripheral blood sample, and peripheral blood mononuclear cells were used for TCR beta sequencing. Genomic DNA extraction from the blood cell samples was performed with the Qiagen DNeasy Blood Extraction Kit. The CDR3 has 15 amino acids, counting the end cysteine and phenylalanine. Just CDR3 DNA is preserved here, 45 bases in frame from base 1. V is reduced by 0 bases and J by 4 bases, leaving a spacing of 12 bases between them. The germline V gene provides CDR1 KGHSY and CDR2 FQNENV. Remarks on this clone: The target of this receptor is not known. Nothing much larger sits one base from this clone, and base qualities are not available.

The chain employs TRBV16 and TRBJ1-2, with the D gene too uncertain to name. Input material: PBMCs. This sequence was found in a woman in her 30s in good health and CMV-seropositive. The DNA sequence is as follows: TGTGCCAGCAGCCAATCGATTGAGGGAGGCTATGGCTACACCTTC. The resulting protein is CASSQSIEGGYGYTF.